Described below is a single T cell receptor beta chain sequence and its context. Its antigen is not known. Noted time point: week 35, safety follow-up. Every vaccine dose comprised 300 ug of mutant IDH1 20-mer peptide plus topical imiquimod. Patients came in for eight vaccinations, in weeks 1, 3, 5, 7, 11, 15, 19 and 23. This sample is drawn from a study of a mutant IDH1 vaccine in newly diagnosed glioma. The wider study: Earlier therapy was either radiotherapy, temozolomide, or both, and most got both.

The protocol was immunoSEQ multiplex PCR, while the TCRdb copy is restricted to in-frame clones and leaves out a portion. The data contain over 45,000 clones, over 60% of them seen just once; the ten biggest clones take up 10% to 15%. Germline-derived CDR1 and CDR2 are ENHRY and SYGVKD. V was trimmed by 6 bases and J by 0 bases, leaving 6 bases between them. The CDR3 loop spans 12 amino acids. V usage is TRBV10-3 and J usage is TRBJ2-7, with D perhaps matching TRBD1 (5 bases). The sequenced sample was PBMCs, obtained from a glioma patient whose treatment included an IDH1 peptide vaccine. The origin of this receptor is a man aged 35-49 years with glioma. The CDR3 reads CAIRGLSYEQYF. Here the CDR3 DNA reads TGTGCCATCAGGGGGCTCTCCTACGAGCAGTACTTC.